Below, 10 T cell receptor beta chains from the same sample are listed, as sequenced in a study of T cells after yellow fever vaccination. Via MiXCR, TCRdb re-called the 5' RACE reads, giving one row per CDR3 protein. Of hundreds of thousands of distinct CDR3 sequences in the sample, roughly an eighth were seen once. The starting material was PBMCs, obtained on the day of the yellow fever booster vaccination. These receptor sequences come from a man aged 25 to 40 who received the YFV17D yellow fever vaccine.

This clonotype was counted a few times. The chain recombines TRBV3-1 with TRBJ1-2; D unclear. The germline V gene encodes CDR1 LGHDT and CDR2 YNNKEL (reference sequence). The CDR3 totals 14 residues. V gave up 1 base and J gave up 4 bases, with 10 bases separating them. The CDR3: CASSQGPARYGYTF. For the CDR3, the DNA is TGTGCCAGCAGCCAAGGCCCGGCGCGCTATGGCTACACCTTC.

The chain employs TRBV5-5 and TRBJ2-2, with D unclear. Trimming removed 5 bases at V and 6 bases at J, with 11 bases between. Germline loops: CDR1 SGHKS, CDR2 YYEKEE (reference sequence). The CDR3 has 13 residues. CDR3 nucleotide sequence: TGTGCCAGCAGTTCTTCAGGCCCCGGGGAGCTGTTTTTT. Amino acids: CASSSSGPGELFF.

This clonotype was seen more than once but under ten times. This chain uses TRBV7-2 with TRBJ2-3; 9 bases map to TRBD2. Germline CDR1 is SGHTA and CDR2 is FQGNSA. The CDR3 totals 14 residues. The junction had 6 bases not matched to a gene; V was cut back by 5 bases and J by 6 bases. The CDR3 DNA sequence: TGTGCCAGCAGCCTAACTAGCGGGCAGGATACGCAGTATTTT. Translation gives CASSLTSGQDTQYF. Based on the CDR3 plus reference TRBV7-2 and TRBJ2-3, the full variable domain is GAGVSQSPSNKVTEKGKDVELRCDPISGHTALYWYRQSLGQGLEFLIYFQGNSAPDKSGLPSDRFSAERTGGSVSTLTIQRTQQEDSAVYLCASSLTSGQDTQYFGPGTRLTVL.

This chain joins TRBV20-1 and TRBJ1-1; 7 bases fit TRBD1. Germline V lookup: CDR1 DFQATT, CDR2 SNEGSKA (reference sequence). V was clipped by 4 bases and J by 5 bases; unmatched bases: 10. CDR3 length: 14 residues. As DNA, the CDR3 is TGCAGTGCTACCCGGACAGGAGGCGGTACTGAAGCTTTCTTT. It encodes CSATRTGGGTEAFF.

The V call is TRBV10-3, the J call TRBJ1-1; D ambiguous. Trimming shortened V by 0 bases and J by 7 bases, and 9 bases separated the two germline ends. Germline values: CDR1 ENHRY, CDR2 SYGVKD. The CDR3 has 13 residues. The CDR3 DNA sequence: TGTGCCATCAGTGAGTCAAACCCGTTTGAAGCTTTCTTT. Protein sequence: CAISESNPFEAFF.

The table lists this clonotype with a few counts. This chain joins TRBV29-1 and TRBJ2-7; 7 bases map to TRBD2. V shed 5 bases, J shed 0 bases, and the junction held 1 base outside the gene matches. CDR1 is SQVTM, CDR2 ANQGSEA, per germline. This CDR3 is 12 amino acids long. Here the CDR3 DNA reads TGCAGCGTTAGCGGGAACTCCTACGAGCAGTACTTC. Translation gives CSVSGNSYEQYF.

The chain couples TRBV5-6 to TRBJ1-5, with D perhaps TRBD1 (5 bases). This CDR3 is 15 amino acids long. CDR1 and CDR2 from the germline V gene are SGHDT and YYEEEE. The ends were cut back, 4 bases at V and 0 bases at J, with 11 bases in the middle. CDR3 sequence: CASSRQTYSNQPQHF. CDR3 coding DNA: TGTGCCAGCAGCCGACAGACTTATAGCAATCAGCCCCAGCATTTT.

The sample holds a few counts of this clonotype. The CDR3 sequence is CASSGVAARAYEQYF. The DNA for the CDR3 is TGTGCCAGCAGTGGGGTAGCGGCAAGAGCCTACGAGCAGTACTTC. The chain joins TRBV2 to TRBJ2-7; D is possibly TRBD2 (6 bases). Trimming stripped 4 bases from V and 2 bases from J, with 15 bases between. This CDR3 has 15 residues. CDR1 and CDR2 (germline): SNHLY, FYNNEI.

The gene calls are TRBV5-1 and TRBJ1-3; 7 bases are shared with TRBD1. CDR1 SGHRS and CDR2 YFSETQ come from the germline V gene. Germline trimming cut 2 bases from V and 4 bases from J; bases unmatched to any gene: 6. The length of the CDR3 is 15 residues. This CDR3 reads CASSFGQAPGNTIYF. For the CDR3, the DNA is TGCGCCAGCAGCTTTGGACAGGCGCCCGGAAACACCATATATTTT.

This clonotype was counted only a few times. The V and J genes are TRBV6-2 or TRBV6-3 and TRBJ2-5; weak D call: TRBD1 (6 bases). V gave up 6 bases and J gave up 1 base, with 12 bases separating them. Looked up from germline, CDR1 is MNHEY and CDR2 is SVGEGT. CDR3 length: 14 residues. CDR3 DNA: TGTGCCAGCAGCCCGACAGGTCGCCAAGAGACCCAGTACTTC. Protein sequence: CASSPTGRQETQYF.